Listed here are 6 T cell receptor beta chains from one sample, sequenced in a study of control samples from healthy donors and cancer patients. Only in-frame clones appear in the TCRdb table, and some are missing; sequencing was by immunoSEQ multiplex PCR. Among 69,000 or so clones listed, about 94% were seen once. Sequenced input: blood. The receptor set was obtained from a woman aged 25 to 39 in good health.

This clone was picked up one time. V and J are TRBV6-5 and TRBJ1-6; TRBD1 might be the D (6 bases). Germline values: CDR1 MNHEY, CDR2 SVGAGI. This CDR3 has 14 amino acids. The V and J ends lost 6 bases and 6 bases respectively, with 12 bases between them. CDR3 residues: CASRAGVSNSPLHF. The CDR3 DNA reads TGTGCCAGCAGGGCAGGGGTGAGTAATTCACCCCTCCACTTT.

The V call is TRBV7-3, the J call TRBJ2-1; D uncertain. CDR3 size: 12 residues. V was cut by 6 bases and J by 10 bases, with 13 bases left in between. CDR1 is SGHTA and CDR2 is FQGTGA in the germline V gene. CDR3 nucleotide sequence: TGTGCCAGCAGTTTATCGCCGATGGAGCAGTTCTTC. Residues: CASSLSPMEQFF.

The chain combines TRBV5-1 with TRBJ1-1; no firm D call. This CDR3 is 15 amino acids long. CDR1 SGHRS and CDR2 YFSETQ come from the germline V gene. Between the trimmed V and J ends, which lost 0 bases and 4 bases, there was a span of 13 bases. The CDR3 loop is CASSLVEAETTEAFF. As DNA, the CDR3 is TGCGCCAGCAGCTTGGTTGAAGCCGAAACCACTGAAGCTTTCTTT.

The chain uses TRBV6-6 and TRBJ1-5, with D tentatively TRBD1 (5 bases). Per germline, CDR1 MNHNY and CDR2 SVGAGI (reference sequence). Trimming pared 4 bases from V and 5 bases from J, leaving 12 bases between. The CDR3 contains 14 residues. The CDR3, as DNA: TGTGCCAGCAGTTTTCCAGGGTCACATCAGCCCCAGCATTTT. It translates to CASSFPGSHQPQHF.

The chain has TRBV10-3 and TRBJ1-1; no reliable D call. The germline V gene has CDR1 ENHRY and CDR2 SYGVKD. CDR3 length: 14 amino acids. V dropped 2 bases and J dropped 1 base, with 8 bases sitting between them. Here the CDR3 DNA reads TGTGCCATCAGTGAGGCAACATGGAACACTGAAGCTTTCTTT. Amino acid sequence: CAISEATWNTEAFF.

This rearrangement joins TRBV19 to TRBJ1-1; 9 bases map to TRBD1. Looked up from germline, CDR1 is LNHDA and CDR2 is SQIVND (reference sequence). The CDR3 totals 14 residues. V lost 5 bases and J lost 0; bases outside the gene matches: 1. The CDR3 sequence: CASSWTGVNTEAFF. CDR3 sequence (DNA): TGTGCCAGTAGTTGGACAGGGGTGAACACTGAAGCTTTCTTT.